The 25 T cell receptor beta chains below were found in one sample sequenced in a study of cytomegalovirus exposure and HLA in healthy donors. TCRdb's copy holds only in-frame clones and misses some; the assay was immunoSEQ multiplex PCR. The sample contains some 270,000 clones, 65% to 90% of which appear only once. Input material: PBMCs. These receptors were obtained from a woman aged 18-29 years in good health and CMV-seronegative.

This sequence joins TRBV6-5 and TRBJ2-2, with 7 nucleotides matching TRBD2. Germline-derived CDR1 and CDR2 are MNHEY and SVGAGI. V lost 5 bases and J lost 0; bases outside the gene matches: 3. The CDR3 length is 15 residues. The CDR3 region has the DNA TGTGCCAGCAGTATAGCGGGTACGAACACCGGGGAGCTGTTTTTT. It specifies CASSIAGTNTGELFF.

V is TRBV11-2 and J is TRBJ2-1, with TRBD2 identical over 10 bases. The CDR3 covers 15 residues. Germline assignment: CDR1 SGHAT and CDR2 FQNNGV. The V segment lost 0 bases and the J segment 7 bases; nucleotides outside the gene matches: 3. The CDR3 loop is CASSLEAGGPNEQFF. In DNA form, the CDR3 reads TGTGCCAGCAGCTTAGAAGCGGGAGGGCCGAATGAGCAGTTCTTC.

V usage is TRBV6-1 and J usage is TRBJ1-2; 8 bases align to TRBD1. Germline CDR1 MNHNS, CDR2 SASEGT. Trimming took 7 bases from V and 2 from J; bases not matched to a gene: 6. The CDR3 spans 14 residues. CDR3 protein: CASNPGQENYGYTF. CDR3 nucleotides: TGTGCCAGCAACCCGGGACAGGAAAACTATGGCTACACCTTC.

The chain employs TRBV28 and TRBJ2-7; 9 bases align to TRBD1. The germline V gene has CDR1 MDHEN and CDR2 SYDVKM. CDR3 length: 17 residues. Trimming removed 4 bases from V and 3 bases from J; junction bases left unmatched: 13. The CDR3 loop is CASSSPLRTGEGYEQYF. CDR3 coding DNA: TGTGCCAGCAGTTCACCACTCCGGACAGGGGAGGGCTACGAGCAGTACTTC. The complete variable domain, with remaining parts taken from reference TRBV28 and TRBJ2-7, reads DVKVTQSSRYLVKRTGEKVFLECVQDMDHENMFWYRQDPGLGLRLIYFSYDVKMKEKGDIPEGYSVSREKKERFSLILESASTNQTSMYLCASSSPLRTGEGYEQYFGPGTRLTVT.

The V gene is TRBV7-2, the J gene TRBJ1-6; D uncertain. This CDR3 region has 16 residues. V gave up 5 bases and J gave up 0 bases, with 11 bases separating them. The germline V gene encodes CDR1 SGHTA and CDR2 FQGNSA. The CDR3 DNA follows: TGTGCCAGCAGCCCCCGTGGCGGCTCCTATAATTCACCCCTCCACTTT. Its translation: CASSPRGGSYNSPLHF.

The chain carries TRBV27 and TRBJ2-4; D is undetermined. This CDR3 has 15 amino acids. CDR1 is MNHEY and CDR2 is SMNVEV in the germline V gene (reference sequence). V was trimmed by 2 bases and J by 0 bases, leaving 8 bases between them. The CDR3 DNA sequence: TGTGCCAGCAGTTTAGTCGGGTTAGCCAAAAACATTCAGTACTTC. Amino acids: CASSLVGLAKNIQYF.

This clone was counted a single time. The chain recombines TRBV7-6 with TRBJ2-7; maybe TRBD1 (6 bases). The CDR3 totals 15 residues. V was trimmed by 4 bases and J by 2 bases, leaving 15 bases between them. Looked up from germline, CDR1 is SGHVS and CDR2 is FNYEAQ. CDR3 loop: CASSYAVDSPYEQYF. The CDR3 region has the DNA TGTGCCAGCAGCTATGCGGTGGACAGCCCCTACGAGCAGTACTTC.

This clone was picked up many times. V usage is TRBV4-3 and J usage is TRBJ1-1; no reliable D call. Trimming pared 1 base from V and 10 bases from J, leaving 16 bases between. This CDR3 spans 14 amino acids. Germline V gene lookup returns CDR1 LGHNA and CDR2 YSLEER. CDR3 region: CASSQVRYSPAAFF. The CDR3 bases are TGCGCCAGCAGCCAAGTTAGGTACAGTCCTGCAGCTTTCTTT.

The chain combines TRBV29-1 with TRBJ2-3; TRBD1 matches at 7 bases. Germline loops: CDR1 SQVTM, CDR2 ANQGSEA. Losses at the gene ends were 6 bases for V and 3 bases for J; bases not matched to a gene: 6. The CDR3 spans 13 residues. The CDR3 DNA reads as TGCAGCGTGGAAACACAGGGGACAGATACGCAGTATTTT. Translated, it gives CSVETQGTDTQYF.

The rearrangement links TRBV10-2 to TRBJ2-7; D remains ambiguous. Trimming pared 5 bases from V and 4 bases from J, leaving 9 bases between. Germline CDR1 WSHSY, CDR2 SAAADI. CDR3 size: 12 residues. The chain's CDR3 is CASSQLSYEQYF. CDR3 sequence (DNA): TGCGCCAGCAGTCAACTATCTTACGAGCAGTACTTC.

This rearrangement joins TRBV5-1 to TRBJ2-1; D not certain. This CDR3 is 15 amino acids long. Germline lookup yields CDR1 SGHRS and CDR2 YFSETQ. Between the trimmed V and J ends, which lost 4 bases and 0 bases, there was a span of 11 bases. CDR3 in amino acids: CASSPSMSSYNEQFF. Here the CDR3 DNA reads TGCGCCAGCAGCCCCTCGATGAGCTCCTACAATGAGCAGTTCTTC.

This clone was picked up a small number of times. The chain has TRBV11-2 and TRBJ2-1; D is ambiguous. CDR1 and CDR2 (germline): SGHAT, FQNNGV. The CDR3 totals 14 residues. V dropped 4 bases and J dropped 8 bases, with 15 bases sitting between them. CDR3 region: CASSSPPSVHEQFF. The CDR3 bases are TGTGCCAGCAGCTCCCCCCCTTCGGTGCATGAGCAGTTCTTC.

The V and J genes are TRBV5-1 and TRBJ2-7; TRBD1 matches at 8 bases. Looked up from germline, CDR1 is SGHRS and CDR2 is YFSETQ. The CDR3 length is 16 residues. V was clipped by 4 bases and J by 3 bases; unmatched bases: 12. Here the CDR3 reads CASSLAFGGQGYEQYF. The DNA of the CDR3 is TGCGCCAGCAGCCTGGCGTTTGGAGGACAGGGCTACGAGCAGTACTTC. The full variable domain, rest sourced from reference TRBV5-1 and TRBJ2-7, is KAGVTQTPRYLIKTRGQQVTLSCSPISGHRSVSWYQQTPGQGLQFLFEYFSETQRNKGNFPGRFSGRQFSNSRSEMNVSTLELGDSALYLCASSLAFGGQGYEQYFGPGTRLTVT.

This sequence joins TRBV29-1 and TRBJ2-4, with D uncertain. With 2 bases removed from V and 4 bases from J, the gap between germline ends came to 12 bases. CDR3 size: 14 residues. Germline CDR1 and CDR2: SQVTM and ANQGSEA. The CDR3 DNA sequence: TGCAGCGTTGAAAGGCAGGTGATGAAAAACATTCAGTACTTC. It encodes CSVERQVMKNIQYF.

The genes are TRBV7-8 and TRBJ2-7; D remains ambiguous. V gave up 1 base and J gave up 2 bases, with 12 bases separating them. CDR3 length: 15 amino acids. Germline V gene data show CDR1 as SGHVS and CDR2 as FQNEAQ. CDR3 in amino acids: CASSLVRSTPYEQYF. In DNA, the CDR3 is TGTGCCAGCAGCTTAGTCCGGAGTACACCCTACGAGCAGTACTTC.

The chain carries TRBV27 and TRBJ2-5; 12 nucleotides align to TRBD1. Germline V CDR1 and CDR2: MNHEY, SMNVEV (reference sequence). Unmatched junction bases numbered 17, after V lost 5 bases and J lost 7 bases. This CDR3 region has 18 residues. The CDR3 DNA sequence: TGTGCCAGCAGTCACGCCGGGACAGGGGGCTCGGTGGAGGGGACCCAGTACTTC. It yields the protein CASSHAGTGGSVEGTQYF.

The chain is built from TRBV10-3 and TRBJ2-5, with 11 bases fitting TRBD2. Germline CDR1 and CDR2: ENHRY and SYGVKD. Trimming at V came to 10 bases and at J to 7 bases, leaving 11 bases not matched to a gene. CDR3 length equals 14 residues. CDR3 residues: CATAVAGGPGTQYF. In nucleotides, the CDR3 is TGTGCCACGGCAGTAGCGGGAGGGCCCGGGACCCAGTACTTC.

The rearrangement uses TRBV27 and TRBJ1-2, with 7 bases matching TRBD1. The CDR3 sequence is 15 residues long. Germline values: CDR1 MNHEY, CDR2 SMNVEV (reference sequence). Trimming took 5 bases from V and 1 from J; bases not matched to a gene: 7. The CDR3 DNA follows: TGTGCCAGCAGTCCTTTGACAGGGAATAACTATGGCTACACCTTC. It specifies CASSPLTGNNYGYTF.

This clone was counted only a few times. The rearrangement uses TRBV6-5 and TRBJ1-2; tentative D call: TRBD1 (6 bases). This CDR3 is built from 12 residues. V lost 7 bases to trimming and J lost 3 bases, with 9 bases between them. Germline V gives CDR1 MNHEY, CDR2 SVGAGI. As DNA, the CDR3 is TGTGCCAGCATGGCAGGGGACTATGGCTACACCTTC. Amino acids: CASMAGDYGYTF.

The chain employs TRBV7-9 and TRBJ2-7, with 7 bases that match TRBD1. J lost 5 bases, V lost 3 bases, and 1 base had no gene match. The germline V gene has CDR1 SEHNR and CDR2 FQNEAQ (reference sequence). The CDR3 has 12 amino acids. The CDR3 region is CASSFTGDEQYF. The CDR3 DNA reads as TGTGCCAGCAGCTTCACAGGGGACGAGCAGTACTTC.

The chain employs TRBV9 and TRBJ1-6, with 8 bases identical to TRBD1. The J segment lost 8 bases and the V segment lost 0 bases, leaving 4 bases of the junction unmatched. The CDR3 runs 15 residues. The V gene's germline CDR1 is SGDLS and CDR2 YYNGEE. The CDR3 loop reads CASSVATGQDSPLHF. In nucleotides, the CDR3 is TGTGCCAGCAGCGTAGCGACGGGACAGGATTCACCCCTCCACTTT. The whole variable domain, remainder taken from reference TRBV9 and TRBJ1-6, is DSGVTQTPKHLITATGQRVTLRCSPRSGDLSVYWYQQSLDQGLQFLIQYYNGEERAKGNILERFSAQQFPDLHSELNLSSLELGDSALYFCASSVATGQDSPLHFGNGTRLTVT.

The chain couples TRBV6-5 to TRBJ1-1, with D tentatively TRBD1 (5 bases). CDR3 length: 15 residues. The germline gives CDR1 MNHEY, CDR2 SVGAGI. With 4 bases removed from V and 0 bases from J, the gap between germline ends came to 12 bases. CDR3 coding DNA: TGTGCCAGCAGTTTTCGGACGGACATGAACACTGAAGCTTTCTTT. This gives the protein CASSFRTDMNTEAFF.

In this sample, this clone turned up a few times. The chain links TRBV7-9 to TRBJ1-2; D remains ambiguous. The V gene lost 7 bases and the J gene lost 7 bases, with 16 bases spanning the gap. Looked up from germline, CDR1 is SEHNR and CDR2 is FQNEAQ (reference sequence). This CDR3 has 13 amino acids. The CDR3 DNA follows: TGTGCCAGCACCGACCGGGGTGTTGGTGGCTACACCTTC. It specifies CASTDRGVGGYTF. The variable domain in full, with the rest retrieved from reference TRBV7-9 and TRBJ1-2, is DTGVSQNPRHKITKRGQNVTFRCDPISEHNRLYWYRQTLGQGPEFLTYFQNEAQLEKSRLLSDRFSAERPKGSFSTLEIQRTEQGDSAMYLCASTDRGVGGYTFGSGTRLTVV.

This chain connects TRBV9 to TRBJ1-6; D is unclear. There are 13 residues in the CDR3. CDR1 is SGDLS, CDR2 YYNGEE, per germline. Trimming took 2 bases from V and 8 from J, leaving 8 bases between them. The CDR3 bases are TGTGCCAGCAGCGTCCGGTCGGATTCACCCCTCCACTTT. Its protein product is CASSVRSDSPLHF.

The rearrangement uses TRBV25-1 and TRBJ2-5, with 8 nucleotides matching TRBD2. Germline trimming cut 6 bases from V and 4 bases from J; bases unmatched to any gene: 4. CDR1 is MGHDK and CDR2 is SYGVNS in the germline V gene. The CDR3 loop spans 13 amino acids. DNA for the CDR3: TGTGCCAGCAGGTTAGCGGGGCGAGAGACCCAGTACTTC. It specifies CASRLAGRETQYF.